Detailed here is one T cell receptor beta chain. The germline gives CDR1 SGHTS, CDR2 YDEGEE. The CDR3 covers 17 residues. Trimming took 4 bases from V and 7 from J; bases not matched to a gene: 17. These data are taken from a study of cytomegalovirus exposure and HLA in healthy donors. Looking at the study overall: In a later analysis, it was reported that the 110 or so validation repertoires had been produced on the same platform as the roughly 700 repertoires belonging to the first cohort.

Donors came from a validation cohort of about 120 subjects, distinct from the first 666-subject cohort. Sequencing was performed with immunoSEQ multiplex PCR; in TCRdb, only in-frame clones are kept and a portion is missing. The table has roughly 98,000 clones, roughly nine tenths seen once. This receptor was taken from a man in his late teens or twenties in good health and CMV-seropositive. The sample taken for sequencing was PBMCs. The V call is TRBV5-8, the J call TRBJ1-5; 7 positions agree with TRBD1. CDR3 protein: CASSPRQGRGMGQPQHF. CDR3 sequence (DNA): TGTGCCAGCAGCCCAAGACAGGGAAGGGGTATGGGCCAGCCCCAGCATTTT.